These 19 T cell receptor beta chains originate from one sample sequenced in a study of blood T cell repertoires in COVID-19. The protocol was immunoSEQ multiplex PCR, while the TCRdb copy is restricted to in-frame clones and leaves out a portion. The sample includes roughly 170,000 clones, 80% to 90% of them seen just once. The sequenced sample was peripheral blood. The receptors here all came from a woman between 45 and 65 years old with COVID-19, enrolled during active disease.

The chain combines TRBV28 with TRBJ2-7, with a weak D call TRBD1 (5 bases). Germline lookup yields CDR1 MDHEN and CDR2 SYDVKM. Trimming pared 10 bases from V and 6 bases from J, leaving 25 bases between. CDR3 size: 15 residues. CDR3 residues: CATTGKGAPPSEQYF. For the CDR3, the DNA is TGTGCCACCACTGGGAAAGGGGCCCCACCCAGCGAGCAGTACTTC.

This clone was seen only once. The CDR3 is CASSPRLAGGNNEQFF. CDR3 DNA sequence: TGTGCCAGCAGCCCGCGACTAGCGGGGGGTAACAATGAGCAGTTCTTC. This sequence joins TRBV7-9 and TRBJ2-1; 13 bases agree with TRBD2. V dropped 5 bases and J dropped 5; count of bases not matched to a gene: 6. CDR1 is SEHNR, CDR2 FQNEAQ, per germline (reference sequence). This CDR3 spans 16 amino acids.

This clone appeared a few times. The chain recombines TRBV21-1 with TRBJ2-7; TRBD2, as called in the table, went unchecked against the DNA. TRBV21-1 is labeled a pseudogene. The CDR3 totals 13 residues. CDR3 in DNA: TGTGCCAGCAGTCTGGCTTCGGGTTACGAGCAGTACTTC. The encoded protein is CASSLASGYEQYF.

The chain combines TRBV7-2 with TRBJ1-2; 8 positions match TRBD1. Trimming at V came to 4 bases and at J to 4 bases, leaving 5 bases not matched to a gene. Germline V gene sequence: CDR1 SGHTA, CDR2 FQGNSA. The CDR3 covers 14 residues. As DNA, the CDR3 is TGTGCCAGCAGCTCCCAGGGGGCGGGCTATGGCTACACCTTC. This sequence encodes CASSSQGAGYGYTF.

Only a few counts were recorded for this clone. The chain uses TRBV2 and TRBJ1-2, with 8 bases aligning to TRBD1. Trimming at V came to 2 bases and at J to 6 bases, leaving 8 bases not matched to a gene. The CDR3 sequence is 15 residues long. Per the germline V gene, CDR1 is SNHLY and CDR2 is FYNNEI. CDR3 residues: CASSESTGVKDGYTF. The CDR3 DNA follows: TGTGCCAGCAGTGAATCGACAGGGGTTAAGGATGGCTACACCTTC.

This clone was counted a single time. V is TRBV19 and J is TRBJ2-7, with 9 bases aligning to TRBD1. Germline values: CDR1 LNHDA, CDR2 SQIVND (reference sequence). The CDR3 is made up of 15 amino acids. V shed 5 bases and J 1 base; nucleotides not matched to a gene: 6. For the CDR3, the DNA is TGTGCCAGTAGTGATCCCGGGACAGGGTCCTACGAGCAGTACTTC. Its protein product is CASSDPGTGSYEQYF.

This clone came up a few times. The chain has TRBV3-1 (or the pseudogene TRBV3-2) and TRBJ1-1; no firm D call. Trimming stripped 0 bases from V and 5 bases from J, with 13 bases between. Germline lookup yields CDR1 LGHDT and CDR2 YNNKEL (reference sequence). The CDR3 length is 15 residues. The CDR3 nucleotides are TGTGCCAGCAGCCAAGATCCGCCCTTGCGAACTGAAGCTTTCTTT. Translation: CASSQDPPLRTEAFF.

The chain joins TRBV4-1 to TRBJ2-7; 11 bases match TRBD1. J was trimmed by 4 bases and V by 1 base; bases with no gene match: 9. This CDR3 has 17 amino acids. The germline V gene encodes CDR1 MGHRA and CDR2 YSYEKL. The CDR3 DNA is TGCGCCAGCAGCCAAGTACGGGACAGGGGGGAGAAGTACGAGCAGTACTTC. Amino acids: CASSQVRDRGEKYEQYF.

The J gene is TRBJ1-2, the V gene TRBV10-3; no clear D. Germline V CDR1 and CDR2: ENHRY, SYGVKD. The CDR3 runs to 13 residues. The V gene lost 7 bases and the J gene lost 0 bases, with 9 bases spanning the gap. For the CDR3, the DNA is TGTGCCATCAATCCCTCTTCTAACTATGGCTACACCTTC. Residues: CAINPSSNYGYTF.

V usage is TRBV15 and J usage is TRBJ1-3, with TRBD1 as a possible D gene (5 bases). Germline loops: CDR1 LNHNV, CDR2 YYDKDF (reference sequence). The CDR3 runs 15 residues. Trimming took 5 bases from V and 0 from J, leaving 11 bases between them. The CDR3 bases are TGTGCCACCAGCCGGGACTTCTCCTCTGGAAACACCATATATTTT. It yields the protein CATSRDFSSGNTIYF.

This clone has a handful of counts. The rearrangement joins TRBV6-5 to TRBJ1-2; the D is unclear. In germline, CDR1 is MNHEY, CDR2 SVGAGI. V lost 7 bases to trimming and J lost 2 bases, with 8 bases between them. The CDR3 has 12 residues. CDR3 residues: CASTPLNYGYTF. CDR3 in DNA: TGTGCCAGCACCCCTTTAAACTATGGCTACACCTTC.

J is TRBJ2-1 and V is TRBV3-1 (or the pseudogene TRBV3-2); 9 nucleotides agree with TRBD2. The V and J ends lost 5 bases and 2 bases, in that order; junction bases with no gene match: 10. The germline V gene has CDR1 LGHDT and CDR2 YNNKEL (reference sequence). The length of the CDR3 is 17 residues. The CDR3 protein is CASSLQSSGGPYNEQFF. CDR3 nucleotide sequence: TGTGCCAGCAGCTTACAGAGTAGCGGGGGTCCCTACAATGAGCAGTTCTTC.

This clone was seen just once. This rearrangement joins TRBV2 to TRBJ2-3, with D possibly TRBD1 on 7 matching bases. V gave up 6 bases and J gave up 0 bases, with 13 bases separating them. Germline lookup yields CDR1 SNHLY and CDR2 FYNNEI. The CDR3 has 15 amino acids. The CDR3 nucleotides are TGTGCCAGCAGCAGGGGGAGGACTAGCACAGATACGCAGTATTTT. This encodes CASSRGRTSTDTQYF.

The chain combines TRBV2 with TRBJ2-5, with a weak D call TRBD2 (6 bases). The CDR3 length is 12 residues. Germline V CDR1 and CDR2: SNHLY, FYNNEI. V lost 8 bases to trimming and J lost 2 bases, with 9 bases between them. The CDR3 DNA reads TGTGCCAGCTGGGACTGGCAAGAGACCCAGTACTTC. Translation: CASWDWQETQYF.

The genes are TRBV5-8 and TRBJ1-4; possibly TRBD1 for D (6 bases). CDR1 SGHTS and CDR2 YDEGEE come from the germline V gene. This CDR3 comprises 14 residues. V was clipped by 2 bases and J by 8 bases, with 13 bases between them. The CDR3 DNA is TGTGCCAGCAGCTTCGGACAGATGGGGGAAAAACTGTTTTTT. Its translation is CASSFGQMGEKLFF.

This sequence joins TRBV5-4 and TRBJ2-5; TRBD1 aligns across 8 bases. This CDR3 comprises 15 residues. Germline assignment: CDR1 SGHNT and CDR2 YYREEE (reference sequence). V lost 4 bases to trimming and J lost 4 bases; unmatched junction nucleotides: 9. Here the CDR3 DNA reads TGTGCCAGCAGCAACGGACAGGGAGGAAGAGAGACCCAGTACTTC. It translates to CASSNGQGGRETQYF.

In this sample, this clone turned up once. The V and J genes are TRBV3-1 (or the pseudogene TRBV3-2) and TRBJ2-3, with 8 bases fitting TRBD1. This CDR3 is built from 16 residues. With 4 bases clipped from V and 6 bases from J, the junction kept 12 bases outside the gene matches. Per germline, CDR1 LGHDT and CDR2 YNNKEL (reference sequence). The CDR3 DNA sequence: TGTGCCAGCAGCCTTATAATGGCAGGGGGCGCGGATACGCAGTATTTT. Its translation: CASSLIMAGGADTQYF.

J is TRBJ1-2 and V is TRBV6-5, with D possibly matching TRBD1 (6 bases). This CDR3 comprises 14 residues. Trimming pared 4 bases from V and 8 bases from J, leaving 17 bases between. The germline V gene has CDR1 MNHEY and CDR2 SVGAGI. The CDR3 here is CASSSLQGAGGYTF. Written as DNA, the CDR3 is TGTGCCAGCAGTTCCCTACAGGGAGCAGGGGGCTACACCTTC.

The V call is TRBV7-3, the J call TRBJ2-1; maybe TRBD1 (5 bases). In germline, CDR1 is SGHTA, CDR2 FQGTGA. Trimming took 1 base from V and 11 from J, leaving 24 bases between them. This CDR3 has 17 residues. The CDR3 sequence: CASSLSAVTGTGSKQFF. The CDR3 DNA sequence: TGTGCCAGCAGCTTAAGTGCGGTCACAGGCACCGGGTCGAAGCAGTTCTTC. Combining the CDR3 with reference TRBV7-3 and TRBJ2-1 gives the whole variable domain GAGVSQTPSNKVTEKGKYVELRCDPISGHTALYWYRQSLGQGPEFLIYFQGTGAADDSGLPNDRFFAVRPEGSVSTLKIQRTERGDSAVYLCASSLSAVTGTGSKQFFGPGTRLTVL.